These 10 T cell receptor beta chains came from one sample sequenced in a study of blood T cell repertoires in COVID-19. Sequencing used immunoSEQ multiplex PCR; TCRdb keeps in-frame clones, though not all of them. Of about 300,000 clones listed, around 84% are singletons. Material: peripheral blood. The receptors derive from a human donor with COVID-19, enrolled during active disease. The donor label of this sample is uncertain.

The DNA of the CDR3 is TGTGCCAGCAGCTTATTCGACAGGGACGGCTACACCTTC. Amino acids: CASSLFDRDGYTF. The chain has TRBV7-3 and TRBJ1-2, with 7 bases fitting TRBD1. From germline, CDR1 is SGHTA and CDR2 FQGTGA. J was trimmed by 8 bases and V by 2 bases; bases with no gene match: 5. The CDR3 spans 13 residues.

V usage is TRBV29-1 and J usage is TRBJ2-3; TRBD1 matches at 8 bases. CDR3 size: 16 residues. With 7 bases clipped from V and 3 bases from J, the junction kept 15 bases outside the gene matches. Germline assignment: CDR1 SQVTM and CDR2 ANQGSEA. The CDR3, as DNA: TGCAGCGCCACTGGGGAGCCGGGACAGGCAACAGATACGCAGTATTTT. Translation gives CSATGEPGQATDTQYF.

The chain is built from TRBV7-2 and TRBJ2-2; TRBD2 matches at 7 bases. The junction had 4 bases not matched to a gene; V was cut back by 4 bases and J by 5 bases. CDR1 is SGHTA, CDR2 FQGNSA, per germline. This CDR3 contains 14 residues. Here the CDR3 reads CASSWREGTGELFF. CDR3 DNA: TGTGCCAGCAGCTGGAGGGAGGGGACCGGGGAGCTGTTTTTT.

The CDR3 DNA is TGTGCCAGCAGTGATGGGGGGACCACCCTCAACCTAGCCAAAAACATTCAGTACTTC. As protein: CASSDGGTTLNLAKNIQYF. V usage is TRBV2 and J usage is TRBJ2-4; possible D gene TRBD2, 6 bases. V lost 3 bases and J 0 bases, leaving 21 bases between the germline ends. CDR3 size: 19 residues. Germline values: CDR1 SNHLY, CDR2 FYNNEI.

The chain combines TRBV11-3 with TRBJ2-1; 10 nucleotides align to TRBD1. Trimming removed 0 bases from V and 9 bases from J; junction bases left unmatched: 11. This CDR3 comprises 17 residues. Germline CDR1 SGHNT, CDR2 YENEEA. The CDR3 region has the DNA TGTGCCAGCAGCTTAGAGAGACAGGGGGCAGGTGACGGTGAGCAGTTCTTC. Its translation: CASSLERQGAGDGEQFF.

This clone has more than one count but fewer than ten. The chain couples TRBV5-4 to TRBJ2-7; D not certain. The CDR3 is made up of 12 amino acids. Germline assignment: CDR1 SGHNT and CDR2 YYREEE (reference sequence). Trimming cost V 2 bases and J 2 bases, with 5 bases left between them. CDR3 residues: CASSFHTYEQYF. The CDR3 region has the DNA TGTGCCAGCAGCTTTCACACCTACGAGCAGTACTTC.

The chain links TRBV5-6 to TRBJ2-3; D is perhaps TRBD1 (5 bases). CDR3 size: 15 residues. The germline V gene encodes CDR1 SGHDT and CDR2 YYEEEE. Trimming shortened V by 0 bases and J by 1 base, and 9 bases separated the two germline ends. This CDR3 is CASSLEGIRTDTQYF. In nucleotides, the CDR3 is TGTGCCAGCAGCTTGGAGGGGATCCGCACAGATACGCAGTATTTT.

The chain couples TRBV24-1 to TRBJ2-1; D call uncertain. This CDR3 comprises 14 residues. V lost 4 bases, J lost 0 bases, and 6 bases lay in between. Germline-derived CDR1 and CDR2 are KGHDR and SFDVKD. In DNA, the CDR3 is TGTGCCACCAGTGACCCCGGCTCCTACAATGAGCAGTTCTTC. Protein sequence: CATSDPGSYNEQFF.

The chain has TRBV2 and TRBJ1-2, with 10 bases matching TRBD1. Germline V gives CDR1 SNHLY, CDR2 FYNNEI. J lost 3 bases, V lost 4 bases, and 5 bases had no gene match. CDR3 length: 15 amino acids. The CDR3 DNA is TGTGCCAGCAGTGGACAGGGGGCGGGGGACTATGGCTACACCTTC. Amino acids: CASSGQGAGDYGYTF.

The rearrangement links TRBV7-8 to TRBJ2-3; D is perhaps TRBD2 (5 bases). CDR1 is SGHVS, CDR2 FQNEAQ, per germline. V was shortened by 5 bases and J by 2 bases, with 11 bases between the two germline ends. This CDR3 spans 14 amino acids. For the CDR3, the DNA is TGTGCCAGCAGCCGACTAAGCTTCACAGATACGCAGTATTTT. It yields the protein CASSRLSFTDTQYF.